This TCR beta chain derives from a study of T cells after yellow fever vaccination. Study observations and caveats: Contaminating bulk clonotypes could be abundant in FACS-sorted repertoires.

TCRdb re-analysed the 5' RACE reads in MiXCR, keeping a single row per CDR3 protein. The repertoire holds just under 600,000 distinct CDR3 sequences, with around an eighth as singletons. CDR3 length equals 11 residues. CDR1 is DFQATT and CDR2 is SNEGSKA in the germline V gene (reference sequence). V was pared by 7 bases and J by 8 bases, with 12 bases between. This clonotype has at least ten counts. No antigen is known for it. This chain uses TRBV20-1 with TRBJ2-1; unclear D gene. The sequencing used PBMCs, collected on the day of the yellow fever booster vaccination. The clonotype originates from a man aged 25 to 40 who received the YFV17D yellow fever vaccine. CDR3 loop: CSVERVDEQFF. CDR3 DNA sequence: TGCAGTGTCGAACGGGTCGATGAGCAGTTCTTC.